The 21 T cell receptor beta chains below were found in one sample sequenced in a study of T cell responses to AZD1222 COVID-19 vaccine. The assay was immunoSEQ multiplex PCR, and TCRdb's table has in-frame clones only and misses some. Here the sample spans some 40,000 clones, roughly 80% being singletons. The material was peripheral blood, obtained on day 0 of AZD1222 vaccination. These TCRs come from an adult in good health.

The genes are TRBV25-1 and TRBJ1-4, with TRBD1 matching over 7 bases. Germline V CDR1 and CDR2: MGHDK, SYGVNS. The length of the CDR3 is 13 residues. Trimming took 2 bases from V and 8 from J; bases not matched to a gene: 2. The CDR3 protein is CASSEARGEKLFF. The CDR3 region has the DNA TGTGCCAGCAGTGAAGCCAGGGGGGAAAAACTGTTTTTT.

The CDR3 DNA is TGCGCCAGCAAATACATCCAGACAGGGTACACCGGGGAGCTGTTTTTT. It yields the protein CASKYIQTGYTGELFF. The V call is TRBV5-1, the J call TRBJ2-2, with TRBD1 matching 7 bases. Germline V gives CDR1 SGHRS, CDR2 YFSETQ. The CDR3 totals 16 residues. V lost 6 bases, J lost 3 bases, and 11 bases stayed unmatched.

This sequence joins TRBV5-4 and TRBJ2-7, with no clear D. Germline lookup yields CDR1 SGHNT and CDR2 YYREEE (reference sequence). The V and J ends lost 3 bases and 1 base respectively, with 14 bases between them. The CDR3 has 15 amino acids. CDR3 DNA sequence: TGTGCCAGCAGCTCTTGGGATGCCCCATCCTACGAGCAGTACTTC. Its protein product is CASSSWDAPSYEQYF.

The genes are TRBV20-1 and TRBJ2-7, with a tentative D call TRBD2 (6 bases). The CDR3 loop spans 11 amino acids. The germline V and J ends were trimmed by 7 bases and 3 bases, with 10 bases remaining between them. Germline CDR1 and CDR2: DFQATT and SNEGSKA (reference sequence). In nucleotides, the CDR3 is TGCAGTGGCCTAGCGTACTACGAGCAGTACTTC. This codes for CSGLAYYEQYF.

CDR3 residues: CASSLGQIQTEAFF. The CDR3 nucleotides read TGTGCCAGCAGTTTAGGGCAGATACAGACTGAAGCTTTCTTT. V and J are TRBV28 and TRBJ1-1; D is unclear. The V and J ends lost 2 bases and 5 bases respectively, with 12 bases between them. CDR3 length: 14 residues. Germline CDR1 MDHEN, CDR2 SYDVKM.

CDR3: CAWSVGETDTQYF. The CDR3 coding sequence is TGTGCCTGGAGTGTGGGAGAGACAGATACGCAGTATTTT. The chain links TRBV30 to TRBJ2-3; a possible D gene is TRBD2 (5 bases). The V gene lost 0 bases and the J gene lost 3 bases, with 7 bases spanning the gap. The CDR3 totals 13 residues. Germline assignment: CDR1 GTSNPN and CDR2 SVGIG (reference sequence).

The rearrangement uses TRBV24-1 and TRBJ2-3; possible D gene TRBD2, 7 bases. Between the trimmed V and J ends, which lost 9 bases and 0 bases, there was a span of 12 bases. The CDR3 has 14 residues. Germline CDR1 reads KGHDR; CDR2 reads SFDVKD. The DNA of the CDR3 is TGTGCCACCGGGCGGGGGCTGAGCACAGATACGCAGTATTTT. Protein sequence: CATGRGLSTDTQYF.

The chain links TRBV9 to TRBJ2-1, with D possibly TRBD2 on 6 matching bases. V was clipped by 2 bases and J by 6 bases, with 12 bases between them. Germline V lookup: CDR1 SGDLS, CDR2 YYNGEE. The length of the CDR3 is 14 residues. DNA for the CDR3: TGTGCCAGCAGCGTCGGACTATTCCCCAATGAGCAGTTCTTC. It encodes CASSVGLFPNEQFF.

CDR3 sequence reads: CASSPDRNYGYTF. As DNA, the CDR3 is TGTGCCAGCAGTCCCGACAGGAACTATGGCTACACCTTC. The chain links TRBV12-3 or TRBV12-4 to TRBJ1-2, with D tentatively TRBD1 (6 bases). CDR3 size: 13 residues. Trimming pared 5 bases from V and 2 bases from J, leaving 9 bases between.

In its sample, this clone was seen once. V usage is TRBV3-1 (or the pseudogene TRBV3-2) and J usage is TRBJ1-2, with D perhaps TRBD1 (5 bases). V shed 0 bases and J shed 8 bases, with 22 bases lying between them. Germline assignment: CDR1 LGHDT and CDR2 YNNKEL (reference sequence). There are 17 residues in the CDR3. The CDR3 nucleotides are TGTGCCAGCAGCCAAGATCCCCCGCAGGTCAGGGTTCGCGGCTACACCTTC. Amino acids: CASSQDPPQVRVRGYTF.

The chain couples TRBV6-5 to TRBJ1-6; the D is unclear. Germline V CDR1 and CDR2: MNHEY, SVGAGI. The germline V and J ends were trimmed by 10 bases and 4 bases, with 14 bases remaining between them. The CDR3 spans 14 residues. The DNA for the CDR3 is TGTGCCATCACTCAATTATTTTATAATTCACCCCTCCACTTT. It is translated as CAITQLFYNSPLHF.

V usage is TRBV3-1 (or the pseudogene TRBV3-2) and J usage is TRBJ1-5, with D perhaps TRBD1 (5 bases). CDR3 length equals 15 residues. Deletions cut 4 bases from V and 1 base from J, with 11 bases between. The germline V gene has CDR1 LGHDT and CDR2 YNNKEL (reference sequence). The CDR3 loop is CASSPLWGSNQPQHF. The CDR3 DNA follows: TGTGCCAGCAGCCCCCTCTGGGGGAGCAATCAGCCCCAGCATTTT.

This sequence joins TRBV4-2 and TRBJ2-6; D uncertain. The CDR3 length is 18 residues. In germline, CDR1 is LGHNA, CDR2 YNFKEQ. Trimming took 5 bases from V and 14 from J, leaving 31 bases between them. The CDR3 sequence: CASSSCIKGTKSGQLLTF. DNA of the CDR3: TGTGCCAGCAGCTCATGCATCAAAGGTACAAAGTCGGGCCAACTCCTGACTTTC.

The chain carries TRBV24-1 and TRBJ1-2; D remains unclear. Trimming removed 2 bases at V and 5 bases at J, with 14 bases between. The length of the CDR3 is 15 residues. Germline V gene sequence: CDR1 KGHDR, CDR2 SFDVKD. CDR3 nucleotide sequence: TGTGCCACCAGTGATTCTGCTCCAGGTTCTTATGGCTACACCTTC. Residues: CATSDSAPGSYGYTF.

The chain uses TRBV5-1 and TRBJ1-5; a weak D match, TRBD1 (6 bases). This CDR3 region has 15 residues. V lost 2 bases to trimming and J lost 3 bases, with 12 bases between them. Looked up from germline, CDR1 is SGHRS and CDR2 is YFSETQ. The CDR3 nucleotides read TGCGCCAGCAGCTTACAGGGAGGAGACAATCAGCCCCAGCATTTT. Translated: CASSLQGGDNQPQHF.

J is TRBJ2-2 and V is TRBV19; D may be TRBD2 (6 bases). The CDR3 spans 13 residues. Looked up from germline, CDR1 is LNHDA and CDR2 is SQIVND (reference sequence). The V end was cut by 6 bases, the J end by 7 bases, with 12 bases between. In DNA form, the CDR3 reads TGTGCCAGTAGGCGGACGGGAGACGGGGAGCTGTTTTTT. It is translated as CASRRTGDGELFF.

The V call is TRBV5-1, the J call TRBJ2-2, with D uncertain. V was clipped by 1 base and J by 6 bases, with 7 bases between them. The CDR3 is 13 amino acids. Germline CDR1 is SGHRS and CDR2 is YFSETQ. The CDR3 loop is CASSLFSAGELFF. The CDR3, as DNA: TGCGCCAGCAGCTTGTTCTCCGCCGGGGAGCTGTTTTTT.

The V and J genes are TRBV7-2 and TRBJ1-6, with D possibly TRBD1 on 6 matching bases. The CDR3 sequence is 15 residues long. Germline lookup yields CDR1 SGHTA and CDR2 FQGNSA. Deletions cut 1 base from V and 4 bases from J, with 8 bases between. DNA of the CDR3: TGTGCCAGCAGCTTAGGACAGGCATATAATTCACCCCTCCACTTT. Amino acids: CASSLGQAYNSPLHF.

Only a few counts were recorded for this clone. J is TRBJ1-2 and V is TRBV5-6; TRBD1 matches at 8 bases. The V segment lost 5 bases and the J segment 4 bases; nucleotides outside the gene matches: 10. Germline CDR1 is SGHDT and CDR2 is YYEEEE. CDR3 size: 15 residues. The CDR3 DNA follows: TGTGCCAGCAGTCGGCTTCAGGGGGCAGGCTATGGCTACACCTTC. This translates into CASSRLQGAGYGYTF.

The chain has TRBV14 and TRBJ1-2; no reliable D call. Deletions cut 4 bases from V and 7 bases from J, with 10 bases between. Per germline, CDR1 SGHDN and CDR2 FVKESK. This CDR3 has 12 amino acids. CDR3 region: CASSPGRIGYTF. The CDR3 coding sequence is TGTGCCAGCAGCCCCGGACGGATTGGCTACACCTTC.

This chain connects TRBV7-9 to TRBJ1-6; perhaps TRBD1 as D (5 bases). Trimming left V 3 bases short and J 7 bases short, with 7 bases between. This CDR3 is 13 amino acids long. Germline V gene lookup returns CDR1 SEHNR and CDR2 FQNEAQ (reference sequence). The CDR3 sequence is CASSFSGNSPLHF. CDR3 bases: TGTGCCAGCAGCTTTTCAGGGAATTCACCCCTCCACTTT.